One sample yielded the 31 T cell receptor beta chains listed below, sequenced in a study of OX40 agonist ivuxolimab in advanced cancers. Clones were sequenced by immunoSEQ multiplex PCR, and TCRdb holds only the in-frame ones, with some missing. The sample records roughly 64,000 clones, approximately 78% being singletons. The specimen comprised CD4+ or CD8+ T cells sorted from blood, sampled in a trial of the OX40 agonist ivuxolimab. Every receptor here comes from an adult with an advanced solid tumor such as melanoma, head and neck, liver or kidney cancer.

V gene TRBV11-2 combines with J gene TRBJ1-1, with D unclear. Germline V gene lookup returns CDR1 SGHAT and CDR2 FQNNGV. The CDR3 covers 13 residues. V was shortened by 5 bases and J by 0 bases, with 7 bases between the two germline ends. The CDR3 here is CASSPHMNTEAFF. The DNA of the CDR3 is TGTGCCAGCAGCCCACATATGAACACTGAAGCTTTCTTT. The full variable domain, in which reference TRBV11-2 and TRBJ1-1 provide the parts outside the CDR3, is EAGVAQSPRYKIIEKRQSVAFWCNPISGHATLYWYQQILGQGPKLLIQFQNNGVVDDSQLPKDRFSAERLKGVDSTLKIQPAKLEDSAVYLCASSPHMNTEAFFGQGTRLTVV.

The chain employs TRBV6-1 and TRBJ1-2; 7 bases map to TRBD1. Germline V lookup: CDR1 MNHNS, CDR2 SASEGT. J lost 3 bases, V lost 6 bases, and 7 bases had no gene match. The CDR3 extends over 14 amino acids. In DNA, the CDR3 is TGTGCCAGCAGGGCTGGACAGGCTGACTATGGCTACACCTTC. Residues: CASRAGQADYGYTF.

In the case of this clone: Different DNA sequences within this sample yield the same CDR3. The V gene is TRBV7-2, the J gene TRBJ2-5; 7 bases align to TRBD1. This CDR3 spans 15 amino acids. CDR1 is SGHTA, CDR2 FQGNSA, per germline. Trimming cost V 5 bases and J 1 base; bases outside gene matches: 7. DNA for the CDR3: TGTGCCAGCAGCCCCGGGGCAGGGGGCCAAGAGACCCAGTACTTC. Translation: CASSPGAGGQETQYF.

This chain joins TRBV5-1 and TRBJ1-1; possible D gene TRBD1, 5 bases. Germline values: CDR1 SGHRS, CDR2 YFSETQ. Trimming removed 0 bases from V and 0 bases from J, with 12 bases in between. CDR3 length equals 16 residues. CDR3 coding DNA: TGCGCCAGCAGCTTGGCCGCAGGGTCCATGAACACTGAAGCTTTCTTT. This gives the protein CASSLAAGSMNTEAFF.

The gene calls are TRBV5-4 and TRBJ2-3, with 7 bases lining up with TRBD2. The V segment lost 1 base and the J segment 4 bases; nucleotides outside the gene matches: 15. The CDR3 is 18 residues long. In germline, CDR1 is SGHNT, CDR2 YYREEE (reference sequence). The CDR3, as DNA: TGTGCCAGCAGCTTGACCGGTGGTGGGGGGGGACTCCCAGATACGCAGTATTTT. Translated, it gives CASSLTGGGGGLPDTQYF.

This clone was observed a handful of times. The chain couples TRBV28 to TRBJ2-1; a possible D gene is TRBD2 (6 bases). Germline loops: CDR1 MDHEN, CDR2 SYDVKM. The CDR3 runs to 15 residues. V lost 6 bases to trimming and J lost 12 bases, with 24 bases between them. The CDR3 DNA reads as TGTGCCAGCAGCTCCCCCTCCAGCGGGCCCCTCGGGCAGTTCTTC. As protein: CASSSPSSGPLGQFF.

The chain has TRBV10-3 and TRBJ2-2, with 8 bases that match TRBD2. CDR1 is ENHRY and CDR2 is SYGVKD in the germline V gene. This CDR3 is built from 16 residues. V was clipped by 2 bases and J by 3 bases; unmatched bases: 5. CDR3 amino acids: CAISELERGYTGELFF. The CDR3, as DNA: TGTGCCATCAGTGAGCTCGAGCGGGGGTACACCGGGGAGCTGTTTTTT.

The rearrangement uses TRBV5-4 and TRBJ1-1; 9 bases match TRBD1. The ends lost 4 bases at V and 6 bases at J; junction bases unmatched: 7. The CDR3 consists of 14 residues. Germline CDR1 is SGHNT and CDR2 is YYREEE (reference sequence). The CDR3 DNA sequence: TGTGCCAGCAGCGGGACAGGGTTAAGTCCTGAAGCTTTCTTT. Residues: CASSGTGLSPEAFF.

The chain recombines TRBV28 with TRBJ2-7; 9 bases line up with TRBD1. The CDR3 has 15 amino acids. Germline V CDR1 and CDR2: MDHEN, SYDVKM. The junction had 12 bases not matched to a gene; V was cut back by 7 bases and J by 5 bases. CDR3 sequence: CASIQTQGALNEQYF. CDR3 in DNA: TGTGCCAGCATTCAAACACAGGGGGCTTTGAACGAGCAGTACTTC.

The gene calls are TRBV30 and TRBJ2-7; no reliable D call. The V gene's germline CDR1 is GTSNPN and CDR2 SVGIG (reference sequence). Trimming shortened V by 0 bases and J by 4 bases, and 10 bases separated the two germline ends. The CDR3 is 13 amino acids. The CDR3 coding sequence is TGTGCCTGGAGTGTAGACACTACTTACGAGCAGTACTTC. Its protein is CAWSVDTTYEQYF.

The CDR3 bases are TGTGCCAGCAGTTACAGGCAGGGCGGTCAGCCCCAGCATTTT. This encodes CASSYRQGGQPQHF. The chain has TRBV6-5 and TRBJ1-5; maybe TRBD1 (5 bases). Trimming cost V 2 bases and J 6 bases, with 11 bases left between them. CDR1 and CDR2 from the germline V gene are MNHEY and SVGAGI. This CDR3 comprises 14 residues.

Of note for this clone: The junction departs from the called germline gene at one end, perhaps through a read error. This chain connects TRBV10-3 to TRBJ1-1; D gene uncertain. The germline CDR1 and CDR2 sequences are ENHRY and SYGVKD. The CDR3 is made up of 15 amino acids. CDR3 sequence (DNA): TGTGCCAGCAGTTACATCCAGGCGATGAACACTGAAGCTTTCTTT. Residues: CASSYIQAMNTEAFF.

Note on this clone: Within the sample, other DNA sequences also encode this same CDR3. The J gene is TRBJ2-3, the V gene TRBV2; D is undetermined. The CDR3 spans 11 residues. V lost 10 bases and J lost 2, with 7 bases in between. Germline CDR1 is SNHLY and CDR2 is FYNNEI. CDR3 sequence (DNA): TGTGCCACGAGCTACACAGATACGCAGTATTTT. It specifies CATSYTDTQYF.

The chain links TRBV5-4 to TRBJ1-2; TRBD1 agrees at 8 bases. The CDR3 length is 14 residues. The V gene end was trimmed by 0 bases and the J gene end by 6 bases; junction bases not matched to a gene: 4. Per germline, CDR1 SGHNT and CDR2 YYREEE (reference sequence). The DNA of the CDR3 is TGTGCCAGCAGCTTGGTAGACAGGGGTGATGGCTACACCTTC. This sequence encodes CASSLVDRGDGYTF.

The chain employs TRBV2 and TRBJ2-7, with 8 positions matching TRBD2. V was clipped by 10 bases and J by 2 bases; unmatched bases: 7. CDR1 and CDR2 (germline): SNHLY, FYNNEI. The CDR3 extends over 13 amino acids. The CDR3 here is CAKAGVGAYEQYF. The CDR3 DNA reads TGTGCCAAAGCGGGAGTTGGAGCCTACGAGCAGTACTTC.

The chain is built from TRBV19 and TRBJ2-3; no clear D gene. This CDR3 has 13 residues. Trimming pared 6 bases from V and 2 bases from J, leaving 9 bases between. Looked up from germline, CDR1 is LNHDA and CDR2 is SQIVND (reference sequence). CDR3 DNA: TGTGCCAGTAGCGAAGGCAACACAGATACGCAGTATTTT. Translating it yields CASSEGNTDTQYF.

V and J are TRBV19 and TRBJ1-2, with a weak D call TRBD1 (5 bases). Germline V CDR1 and CDR2: LNHDA, SQIVND (reference sequence). Trimming shortened V by 4 bases and J by 4 bases, and 13 bases separated the two germline ends. The CDR3 extends over 14 amino acids. CDR3 protein: CASSRDSLIYGYTF. The CDR3 nucleotides are TGTGCCAGTAGTAGAGACAGTCTTATCTATGGCTACACCTTC.

The chain couples TRBV5-1 to TRBJ1-1; D is undetermined. The CDR3 is 14 residues long. CDR1 SGHRS and CDR2 YFSETQ come from the germline V gene. The V and J ends lost 0 bases and 5 bases respectively, with 11 bases between them. The CDR3 sequence: CASSLAVGRTEAFF. CDR3 nucleotides: TGCGCCAGCAGCTTGGCCGTAGGGCGGACTGAAGCTTTCTTT.

The rearrangement uses TRBV19 and TRBJ1-2; 7 bases line up with TRBD1. V dropped 2 bases and J dropped 1; count of bases not matched to a gene: 7. There are 16 residues in the CDR3. From germline, CDR1 is LNHDA and CDR2 SQIVND (reference sequence). The CDR3 nucleotides read TGTGCCAGTAGTATACAGAGGGGGCTCCTTAACTATGGCTACACCTTC. Amino acid sequence: CASSIQRGLLNYGYTF. Drawing the rest from reference TRBV19 and TRBJ1-2, the complete variable domain is DGGITQSPKYLFRKEGQNVTLSCEQNLNHDAMYWYRQDPGQGLRLIYYSQIVNDFQKGDIAEGYSVSREKKESFPLTVTSAQKNPTAFYLCASSIQRGLLNYGYTFGSGTRLTVV.

This clone is medium-sized in the sample. Compared with germline, one end of the junction differs, possibly owing to a read error. The chain recombines TRBV6-6 with TRBJ2-2; D perhaps matches TRBD2 (5 bases). The CDR3 runs 16 residues. The germline V gene encodes CDR1 MNHNY and CDR2 SVGAGI (reference sequence). The CDR3 protein is CASSNSRGWVTGELFF. CDR3 nucleotides: TGTGCCAGCAGTAACTCGAGAGGGTGGGTCACCGGGGAGCTGTTTTTT.

The chain uses TRBV29-1 and TRBJ1-5; perhaps TRBD1 as D (5 bases). Per germline, CDR1 SQVTM and CDR2 ANQGSEA. The CDR3 contains 15 residues. Trimming removed 3 bases at V and 3 bases at J, with 15 bases between. The CDR3: CSVDDRERPNQPQHF. The CDR3 region has the DNA TGCAGCGTTGATGACAGAGAGAGACCCAATCAGCCCCAGCATTTT.

The chain has TRBV27 and TRBJ1-5; D call uncertain. V lost 4 bases and J lost 2, with 9 bases in between. The CDR3 is 14 amino acids. Per germline, CDR1 MNHEY and CDR2 SMNVEV (reference sequence). The DNA of the CDR3 is TGTGCCAGCAGTTCTACAGTCGGCAATCAGCCCCAGCATTTT. Translating it yields CASSSTVGNQPQHF.

J is TRBJ2-1 and V is TRBV7-9; D is uncertain. Germline CDR1 and CDR2: SEHNR and FQNEAQ (reference sequence). The germline V and J ends were trimmed by 3 bases and 5 bases, with 8 bases remaining between them. The CDR3 has 13 residues. In DNA, the CDR3 is TGTGCCAGCAGCTTGTCGCAAAACAATGAGCAGTTCTTC. Its translation: CASSLSQNNEQFF.

This clone was seen only a few times. The chain has TRBV4-2 and TRBJ1-6; 9 bases align to TRBD1. This CDR3 region has 20 residues. V dropped 3 bases and J dropped 7; count of bases not matched to a gene: 19. CDR1 and CDR2 (germline): LGHNA, YNFKEQ. The DNA of the CDR3 is TGTGCCAGCAGCCATGCCCTGACTCCCGGGACAGGGTCCACCAATTCACCCCTCCACTTT. Protein: CASSHALTPGTGSTNSPLHF.

The chain couples TRBV7-3 to TRBJ2-1, with TRBD1 identical over 9 bases. The germline gives CDR1 SGHTA, CDR2 FQGTGA. Trimming took 4 bases from V and 7 from J; bases not matched to a gene: 11. The CDR3 extends over 16 amino acids. The CDR3 nucleotides are TGTGCCAGCAGCTCAAGGGACAGGGTGGTTCAGAATGAGCAGTTCTTC. This translates into CASSSRDRVVQNEQFF.

The chain uses TRBV6-5 and TRBJ2-3; possible D gene TRBD2, 5 bases. The V gene's germline CDR1 is MNHEY and CDR2 SVGAGI. The CDR3 is 14 amino acids. The germline V and J ends were trimmed by 0 bases and 1 base, with 5 bases remaining between them. CDR3 sequence: CASSYSEGTDTQYF. In DNA form, the CDR3 reads TGTGCCAGCAGTTACTCGGAGGGCACAGATACGCAGTATTTT.

The gene calls are TRBV2 and TRBJ1-2; D is perhaps TRBD1 (6 bases). CDR1 and CDR2 from the germline V gene are SNHLY and FYNNEI. The CDR3 extends over 14 amino acids. V was pared by 2 bases and J by 2 bases, with 9 bases between. Here the CDR3 reads CASSERRGNYGYTF. The CDR3 nucleotides read TGTGCCAGCAGTGAAAGGAGGGGGAACTATGGCTACACCTTC.

J is TRBJ1-5 and V is TRBV10-2, with 8 positions matching TRBD1. Germline V CDR1 and CDR2: WSHSY, SAAADI. After removal of 6 bases from V and 0 bases from J, the junction contained 10 bases not matched to a gene. This CDR3 spans 17 amino acids. The CDR3 DNA is TGCGCCAGCAGAGCCCAGGGGGCCTCCTCTAGCAATCAGCCCCAGCATTTT. Translation gives CASRAQGASSSNQPQHF.

The genes are TRBV15 and TRBJ2-2, with no clear D. The ends were cut back, 2 bases at V and 0 bases at J, with 10 bases in the middle. The CDR3 is 16 residues long. The germline V gene has CDR1 LNHNV and CDR2 YYDKDF (reference sequence). The CDR3 DNA reads TGTGCCACCAGCAGACAGTACCTCGCGAACACCGGGGAGCTGTTTTTT. It codes for CATSRQYLANTGELFF.

The V and J genes are TRBV28 and TRBJ1-5; D ambiguous. From germline, CDR1 is MDHEN and CDR2 SYDVKM. This CDR3 spans 10 amino acids. Trimming shortened V by 4 bases and J by 9 bases, and 4 bases separated the two germline ends. CDR3: CASSYGPQHF. CDR3 DNA sequence: TGTGCCAGCAGTTACGGGCCCCAGCATTTT.

This rearrangement joins TRBV30 to TRBJ2-7, with 9 bases fitting TRBD2. Trimming cost V 2 bases and J 6 bases; bases outside gene matches: 5. Germline CDR1 and CDR2: GTSNPN and SVGIG (reference sequence). The CDR3 loop spans 13 amino acids. The CDR3 is CAWSYGTSREQYF. The CDR3 DNA reads TGTGCCTGGAGTTATGGGACTAGCCGCGAGCAGTACTTC.